Below are 5 T cell receptor beta chains sequenced from a single sample in a study of blood T cells in healthy people across ages. Through a sample-barcoded 5' primer and a J-beta primer mix, a second PCR was run for roughly 6 to 11 cycles. Each CDR3 protein gets one entry after TCRdb re-called the 5' RACE reads with MiXCR. The sample has 2 million or so distinct CDR3 sequences, about 50% seen once. The sample comprised blood. Every receptor here comes from a woman aged 35 to 49 in good health.

The chain joins TRBV28 to TRBJ2-3; D perhaps matches TRBD2 (6 bases). Looked up from germline, CDR1 is MDHEN and CDR2 is SYDVKM. CDR3 size: 16 residues. V lost 7 bases, J lost 1 base, and 18 bases lay in between. The CDR3 sequence is CASTRRRGYGTDTQYF. The CDR3 DNA sequence: TGTGCCAGCACCCGAAGACGGGGGTATGGCACAGATACGCAGTATTTT.

This clonotype was observed a few times. This chain connects TRBV21-1 to TRBJ2-4; the table calls TRBD1, which could not be checked here. TRBV21-1 represents a pseudogene. The CDR3 runs to 18 residues. The CDR3 DNA is TGTGCCAGCAGCAAGAACCCAACCTCACAGGGTGGCAAAAACATTCAGTACTTC. Protein: CASSKNPTSQGGKNIQYF.

J is TRBJ2-5 and V is TRBV20-1; weak D call: TRBD1 (6 bases). V was cut by 0 bases and J by 4 bases, with 15 bases left in between. Germline V gene sequence: CDR1 DFQATT, CDR2 SNEGSKA (reference sequence). The CDR3 is 15 amino acids. CDR3 sequence: CSARDVLGAPETQYF. The CDR3 nucleotides read TGCAGTGCTAGAGATGTCTTGGGGGCCCCAGAGACCCAGTACTTC.

In this sample, this clonotype turned up a few times. This chain joins TRBV6-2 or TRBV6-3 and TRBJ2-3; 8 nucleotides line up with TRBD2. The ends lost 2 bases at V and 1 base at J; junction bases unmatched: 5. In germline, CDR1 is MNHEY, CDR2 SVGEGT. The CDR3 is 16 residues long. CDR3 region: CASSYPSGQRTDTQYF. The CDR3 DNA reads as TGTGCCAGCAGTTACCCTAGCGGGCAACGCACAGATACGCAGTATTTT.

The CDR3 nucleotides are TGTGCCAGCAGTGTCCCGGGACAGTCGATCTACGAGCAGTACTTC. Translating gives CASSVPGQSIYEQYF. This chain connects TRBV6-2 or TRBV6-3 to TRBJ2-7, with 7 nucleotides matching TRBD1. The CDR3 spans 15 residues. The germline CDR1 and CDR2 sequences are MNHEY and SVGEGT. Unmatched junction bases numbered 10, after V lost 5 bases and J lost 3 bases.